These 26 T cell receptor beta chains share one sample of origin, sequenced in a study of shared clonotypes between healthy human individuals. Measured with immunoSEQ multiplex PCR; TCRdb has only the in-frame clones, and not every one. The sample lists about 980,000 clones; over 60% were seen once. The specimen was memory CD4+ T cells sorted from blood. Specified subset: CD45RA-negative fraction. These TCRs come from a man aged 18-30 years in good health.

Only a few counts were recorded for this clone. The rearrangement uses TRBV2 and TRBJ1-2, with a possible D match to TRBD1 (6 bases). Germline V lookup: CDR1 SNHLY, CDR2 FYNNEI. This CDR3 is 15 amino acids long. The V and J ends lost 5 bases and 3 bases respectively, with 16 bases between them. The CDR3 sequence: CASSTAGVAYYGYTF. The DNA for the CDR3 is TGTGCCAGCAGTACTGCAGGGGTCGCCTACTATGGCTACACCTTC. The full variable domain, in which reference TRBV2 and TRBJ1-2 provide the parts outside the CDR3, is EPEVTQTPSHQVTQMGQEVILRCVPISNHLYFYWYRQILGQKVEFLVSFYNNEISEKSEIFDDQFSVERPDGSNFTLKIRSTKLEDSAMYFCASSTAGVAYYGYTFGSGTRLTVV.

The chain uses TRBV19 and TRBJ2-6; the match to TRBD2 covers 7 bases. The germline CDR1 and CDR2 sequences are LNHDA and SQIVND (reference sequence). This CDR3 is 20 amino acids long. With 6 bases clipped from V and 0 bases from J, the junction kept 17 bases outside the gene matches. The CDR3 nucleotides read TGTGCCAGTAGAGAAGCGGGGCGCCGTCCGCGGAGCTCTGGGGCCAACGTCCTGACTTTC. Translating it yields CASREAGRRPRSSGANVLTF.

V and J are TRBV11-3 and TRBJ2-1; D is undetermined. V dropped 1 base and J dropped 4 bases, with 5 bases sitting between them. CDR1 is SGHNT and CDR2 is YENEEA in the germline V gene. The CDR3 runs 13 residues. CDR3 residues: CASSLGRYNEQFF. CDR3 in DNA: TGTGCCAGCAGCTTAGGGCGGTACAATGAGCAGTTCTTC.

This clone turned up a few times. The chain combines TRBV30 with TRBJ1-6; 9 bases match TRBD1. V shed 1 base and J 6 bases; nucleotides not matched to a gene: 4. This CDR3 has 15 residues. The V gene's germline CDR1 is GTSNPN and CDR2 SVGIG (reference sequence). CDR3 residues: CAWSATDRGNSPLHF. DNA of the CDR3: TGTGCCTGGAGTGCAACGGACAGGGGTAATTCACCCCTCCACTTT.

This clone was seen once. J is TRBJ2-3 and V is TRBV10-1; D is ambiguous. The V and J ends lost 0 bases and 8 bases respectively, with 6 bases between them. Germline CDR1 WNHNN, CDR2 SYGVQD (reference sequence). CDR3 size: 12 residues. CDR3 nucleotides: TGCGCCAGCAGTGAGTCTGTGGGTACGCAGTATTTT. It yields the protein CASSESVGTQYF.

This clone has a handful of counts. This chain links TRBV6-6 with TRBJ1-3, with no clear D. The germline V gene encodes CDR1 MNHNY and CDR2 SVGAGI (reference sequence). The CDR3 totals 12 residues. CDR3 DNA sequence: TGTGTCGTATCTCCATCGGGAAACACCATATATTTT. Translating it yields CVVSPSGNTIYF.

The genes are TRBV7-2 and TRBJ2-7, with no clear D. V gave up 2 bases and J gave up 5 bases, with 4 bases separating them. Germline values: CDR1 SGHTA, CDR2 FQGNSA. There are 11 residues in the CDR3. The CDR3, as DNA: TGTGCCAGCAGCTTAACCCACGAGCAGTACTTC. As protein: CASSLTHEQYF.

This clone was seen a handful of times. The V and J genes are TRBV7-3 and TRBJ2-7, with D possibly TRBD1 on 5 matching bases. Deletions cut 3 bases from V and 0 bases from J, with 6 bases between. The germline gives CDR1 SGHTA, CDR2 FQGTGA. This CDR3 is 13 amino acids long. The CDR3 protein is CASSFDSSYEQYF. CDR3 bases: TGTGCCAGCAGCTTTGACAGCTCCTACGAGCAGTACTTC.

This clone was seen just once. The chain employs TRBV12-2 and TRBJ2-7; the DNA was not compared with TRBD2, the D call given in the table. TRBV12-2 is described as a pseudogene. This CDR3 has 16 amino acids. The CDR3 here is CASRSPGLAGAYEQYF. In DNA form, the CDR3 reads TGTGCAAGTCGCTCACCGGGACTAGCGGGGGCCTACGAGCAGTACTTC.

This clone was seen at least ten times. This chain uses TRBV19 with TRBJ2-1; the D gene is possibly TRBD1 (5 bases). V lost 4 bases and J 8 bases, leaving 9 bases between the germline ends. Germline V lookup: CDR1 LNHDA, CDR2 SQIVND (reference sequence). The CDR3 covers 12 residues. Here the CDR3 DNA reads TGTGCCAGTAGTACCCAAGGGGATGAGCAGTTCTTC. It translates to CASSTQGDEQFF.

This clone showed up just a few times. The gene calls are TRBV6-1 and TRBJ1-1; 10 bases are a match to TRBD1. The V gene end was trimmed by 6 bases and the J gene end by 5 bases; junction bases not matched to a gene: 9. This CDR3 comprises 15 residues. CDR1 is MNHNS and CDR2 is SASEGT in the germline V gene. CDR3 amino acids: CASSLGDRGGTEAFF. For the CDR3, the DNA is TGTGCCAGCAGCCTAGGGGACAGGGGTGGTACTGAAGCTTTCTTT.

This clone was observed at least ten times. The DNA for the CDR3 is TGTGCCAGTAGTATAGAGAGGGGCATCTCCTACAATGAGCAGTTCTTC. It yields the protein CASSIERGISYNEQFF. This chain uses TRBV19 with TRBJ2-1; D is tentatively TRBD1 or TRBD2 (5 bases each). V dropped 0 bases and J dropped 0 bases, with 9 bases sitting between them. CDR1 LNHDA and CDR2 SQIVND come from the germline V gene (reference sequence). CDR3 size: 16 residues.

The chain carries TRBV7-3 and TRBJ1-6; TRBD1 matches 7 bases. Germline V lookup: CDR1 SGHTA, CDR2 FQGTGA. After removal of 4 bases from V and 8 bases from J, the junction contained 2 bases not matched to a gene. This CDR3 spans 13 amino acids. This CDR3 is CASSSGQHSPLHF. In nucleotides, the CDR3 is TGTGCCAGCAGCTCGGGACAGCATTCACCCCTCCACTTT.

This CDR3 is CASSLARQPNSPLHF. The CDR3 nucleotides read TGCGCCAGCAGCTTGGCCAGACAGCCTAATTCACCCCTCCACTTT. This chain uses TRBV5-1 with TRBJ1-6; D possibly corresponds to TRBD1 (5 bases). Germline V lookup: CDR1 SGHRS, CDR2 YFSETQ. Trimming left V 0 bases short and J 6 bases short, with 10 bases between. CDR3 length: 15 amino acids.

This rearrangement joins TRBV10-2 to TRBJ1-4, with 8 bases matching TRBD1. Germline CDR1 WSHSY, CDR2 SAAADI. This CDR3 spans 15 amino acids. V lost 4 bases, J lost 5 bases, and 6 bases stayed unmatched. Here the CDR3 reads CASSAGTGRNEKLFF. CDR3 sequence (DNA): TGCGCCAGCAGTGCCGGGACAGGACGAAATGAAAAACTGTTTTTT.

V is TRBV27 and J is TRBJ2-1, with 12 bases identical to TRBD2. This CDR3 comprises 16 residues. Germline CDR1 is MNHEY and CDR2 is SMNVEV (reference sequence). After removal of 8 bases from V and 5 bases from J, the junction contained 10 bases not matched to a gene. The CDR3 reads CASYTILAGGHNEQFF. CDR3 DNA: TGTGCCAGCTATACCATTCTAGCGGGAGGGCACAATGAGCAGTTCTTC.

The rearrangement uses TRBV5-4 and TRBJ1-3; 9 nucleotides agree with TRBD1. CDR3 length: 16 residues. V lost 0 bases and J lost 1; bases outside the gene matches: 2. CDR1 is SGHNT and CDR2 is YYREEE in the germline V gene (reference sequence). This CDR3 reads CASSLDRGRSGNTIYF. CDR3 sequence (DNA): TGTGCCAGCAGCTTGGACAGGGGGCGATCTGGAAACACCATATATTTT.

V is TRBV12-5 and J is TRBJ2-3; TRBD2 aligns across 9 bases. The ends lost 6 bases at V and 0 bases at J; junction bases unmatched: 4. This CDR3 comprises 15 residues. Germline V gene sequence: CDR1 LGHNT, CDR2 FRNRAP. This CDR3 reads CASGTLAGSTDTQYF. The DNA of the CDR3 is TGTGCTAGTGGGACACTAGCGGGTAGCACAGATACGCAGTATTTT.

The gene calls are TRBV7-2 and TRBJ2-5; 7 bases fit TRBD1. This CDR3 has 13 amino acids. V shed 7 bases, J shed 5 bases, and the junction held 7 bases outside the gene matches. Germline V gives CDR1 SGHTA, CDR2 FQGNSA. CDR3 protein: CASMQGVVETQYF. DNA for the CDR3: TGTGCCAGCATGCAGGGGGTAGTGGAGACCCAGTACTTC.

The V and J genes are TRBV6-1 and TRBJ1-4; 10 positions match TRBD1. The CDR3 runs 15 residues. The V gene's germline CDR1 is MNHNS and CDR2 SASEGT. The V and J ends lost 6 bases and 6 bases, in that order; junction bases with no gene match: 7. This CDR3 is CASRRRQGADEKLFF. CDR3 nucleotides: TGTGCCAGCAGACGGCGACAGGGGGCCGATGAAAAACTGTTTTTT.

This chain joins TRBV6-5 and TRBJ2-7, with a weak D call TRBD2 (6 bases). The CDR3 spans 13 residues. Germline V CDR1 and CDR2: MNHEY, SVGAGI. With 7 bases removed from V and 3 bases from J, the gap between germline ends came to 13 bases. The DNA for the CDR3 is TGTGCCAGCAATCCGGGAGTAGGCTACGAGCAGTACTTC. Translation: CASNPGVGYEQYF.

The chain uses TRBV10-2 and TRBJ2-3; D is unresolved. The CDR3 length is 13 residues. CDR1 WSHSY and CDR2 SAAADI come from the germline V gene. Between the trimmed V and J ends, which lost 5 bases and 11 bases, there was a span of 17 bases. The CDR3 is CASSQNARTEQYF. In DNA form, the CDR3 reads TGCGCCAGCAGTCAGAATGCGCGCACCGAGCAGTATTTT.

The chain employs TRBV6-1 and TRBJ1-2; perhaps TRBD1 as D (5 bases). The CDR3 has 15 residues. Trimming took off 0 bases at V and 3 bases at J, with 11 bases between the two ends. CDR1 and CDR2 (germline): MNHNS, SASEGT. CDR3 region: CASSEAQGRYYGYTF. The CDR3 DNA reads TGTGCCAGCAGTGAAGCCCAGGGACGATACTATGGCTACACCTTC.

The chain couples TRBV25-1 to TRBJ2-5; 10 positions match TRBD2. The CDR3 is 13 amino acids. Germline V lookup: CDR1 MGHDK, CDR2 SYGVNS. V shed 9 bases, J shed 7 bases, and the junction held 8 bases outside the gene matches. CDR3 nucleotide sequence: TGTGCCAGAGACATACAGCGGGGGGGGACCCAGTACTTC. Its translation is CARDIQRGGTQYF.

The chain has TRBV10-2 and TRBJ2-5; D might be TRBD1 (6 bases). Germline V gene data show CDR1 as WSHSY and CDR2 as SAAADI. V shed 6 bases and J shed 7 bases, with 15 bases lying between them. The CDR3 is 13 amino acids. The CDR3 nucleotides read TGCGCCAGCAGCGAACAGGGTAAAGTGACCCAGTACTTC. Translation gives CASSEQGKVTQYF.

The CDR3, as DNA: TGTGCCAGCAGCTTAGAGATCTCGGGATACGAGCAGTACTTC. Amino acid sequence: CASSLEISGYEQYF. The chain carries TRBV7-9 and TRBJ2-7, with D tentatively TRBD2 (5 bases). CDR3 length: 14 amino acids. Trimming stripped 1 base from V and 4 bases from J, with 11 bases between. Germline-derived CDR1 and CDR2 are SEHNR and FQNEAQ (reference sequence).